This section outlines one TCR beta chain sequence together with its context. This clone was seen a few times. The specificity of this receptor is unknown. Per-base qualities were not stored, and no clone one base away is much larger. The cohort consisted of approximately 690 healthy bone marrow donors. At the time of sampling, every cohort member was nominally healthy, though immune exposures that went unrecorded were likely present. The donor tested CMV seronegative, placing the donor among the 350 or so seronegative members of the cohort. Each donor provided a peripheral blood sample, and peripheral blood mononuclear cells were used for TCR beta sequencing. The Qiagen DNeasy Blood Extraction Kit was used to extract genomic DNA from the blood cell samples. The sample belongs to a study of cytomegalovirus exposure and HLA in healthy donors (dated by TCRdb to about 2017). For the wider study: In an earlier analysis of approximately 640 of the donors, 276 Gb of sequence data and just under 120 million unique TCR beta sequences from 180 million or so T cells were reported. An early release covering 500 to 750 HLA-typed donors comprised 250 to 350 gigabases of sequencing data and some 79 million unique TCR sequences. Of the roughly 410 genotyped donors, 75% to 85% were placed in the genetic ancestry cluster associated with self-reported Caucasian donors. The study was designed to test whether signatures of past pathogen exposure could be identified by cataloging public T cell receptors. The study profiled the T cell repertoires of under 700 subjects by immunosequencing and related them to cytomegalovirus serostatus. Along with the roughly 700-subject first cohort, a separate validation cohort of about 110 different subjects was used. To predict cytomegalovirus infection status, the study brought together high-throughput TCR immunosequencing, statistical association of individual TCRs with disease status, and machine learning. A later analysis re-analyzed previously published TCR beta repertoires from hundreds of donors and added high-resolution HLA genotyping to study TCR occurrence patterns. Rather than drawing on any new phenotypic data, the later analysis identified candidate immune exposures from TCR beta sequences and the way those sequences occurred across donors. An earlier analysis of around 540 of the donors applied high-throughput TCR beta sequencing to assess whether each TCR beta V gene segment acted as functional or pseudogenic. Donor age, sex, ethnicity and CMV serostatus were compiled alongside the repertoire data. A later genetic analysis used genome-wide SNP genotypes for about three fifths of the 666 donors, treating that subset as a discovery cohort. Every discovery cohort repertoire had been produced on one sequencing platform. HLA typing included class I and class II loci at four-digit resolution. The number of typed donors differed by locus: about 620-630 for A, B, C, DRB1 and DQB1; 500 to 550 for DQA1; 606 for DPA1; and some 450 for DPB1. Because of strong linkage in the cohort, five DR-DQ haplotypes were treated as single units for association and clustering. Across 300 to 500 genotyped donors of the cohort, an average of about 240,000 unique TCR beta nucleotide sequences per donor were sequenced, and roughly 17% of those sequences were non-productive. General study outcomes and caveats: Several of the top co-occurrence clusters appeared to be linked to parvovirus B19, influenza, CMV and Epstein-Barr virus, according to a later analysis. In a later analysis, the rate of TCR association differed among HLA loci, with DRB1 alleles having the most associated TCRs and HLA-C alleles having the fewest. The classifier was reported to diagnose cytomegalovirus status with high specificity and sensitivity in both the original and validation cohorts. Roughly uniform sequencing depth across donors was assumed in presence/absence analyses, although this assumption may not hold. A few of the identified cytomegalovirus-associated TCR beta chains were confirmed in vitro to be specific for cytomegalovirus antigens. In this cohort, only TCR beta chains were sequenced, and detectable features were limited by the absence of alpha or paired-chain data. The authors suggested that the approach could potentially be generalized to other disease states and immunological phenotypes. A cluster of highly shared sequence variants was judged likely to be a technical artifact of the sequencing pipeline. When HLA alleles, especially DR and DQ, strongly co-occurred, TCR associations were difficult to assign to individual alleles. The earlier analysis of a few hundred of the donors excluded some 15 rarely observed V segments, including chromosome 9 orphons, because counts were too low. The 87-base-pair reads could not distinguish some IMGT-functional V segments, including TRBV6-2 and TRBV6-3, so those segments were excluded. The only immune exposure information available for the cohort was CMV serostatus. Compared with the roughly 670-donor mean, donors in an Asian-associated ancestry cluster had fewer N-insertions in productive TCRs, according to a later genetic analysis. The study gave a list of about 150 TCR beta chains associated with cytomegalovirus. According to a later analysis, most CMV-associated TCR beta chains appeared to be HLA-restricted, and the HLA associations seemed to be driven largely by CMV exposure. An association between a missense DCLRE1C variant and V-gene and J-gene trimming of TCR beta chains was found in a later genetic analysis and replicated in an independent cohort. In an earlier analysis of around 600 of the donors, most TCR beta V segments were observed in productive rearrangements about 87% or about 30% of the time, broadly matching IMGT annotations. In a later analysis, HLA-associated TCR beta chains showed more clonal expansion and lower generation probabilities than non-associated chains that were equally common. A further reported finding was that TCR beta sequences accurately predicted the HLA-A and HLA-B alleles for most subjects in the first cohort. Because HLA typing was missing for some donors at each locus, association tests included only the typed subset. While some public TCRs were present in many individuals, most TCR sequences turned up only very rarely across donors. In a later analysis, 16,951 TCR beta sequences were associated with specific HLA alleles at a false discovery rate of 0.05. Correlated functional status among segregating V segments might be attributable to linkage disequilibrium, but an unknown experimental factor could not be ruled out.

Libraries were constructed by the immunoSEQ multiplex PCR assay. For the multiplex PCR, a mixture combining 60 forward primers for TCR Vbeta segments and 13 reverse primers for TCR Jbeta segments was used. Amplification of the CDR3 region of rearranged TCR beta genes was performed with a multiplex PCR assay on genomic DNA. On the Illumina HiSeq System, the amplified TCR beta libraries were sequenced as 87-base-pair reads. On the study's bioinformatics: A later analysis tallied roughly 80 million unique TCR beta chains across the 700 or so repertoires, and approximately 12 million of those chains were shared by two or more donors. Raw reads were error-corrected and collapsed into unique sequences by a nearest-neighbor algorithm in which closely related sequences were merged to remove PCR and sequencing errors. To assign V, D and J gene segments, CDR3 sequences were aligned to IMGT reference sequences. For a sequence to be retained, a match of at least six nucleotides to both a V gene segment and a J gene segment was required. Rearrangements were called productive when the CDR3 lacked stop codons and stayed in frame with V and J; all others were non-productive. CDR3 was defined by IMGT convention, running from the second conserved V-encoded cysteine to the conserved J-encoded phenylalanine. Sequences without an unambiguous match to a single V gene segment were excluded from the earlier analysis of about 630 of the donors. In an earlier analysis of some 590 of the donors, V segments were called functional above 56.7% productive rearrangements and were called segregating when the between-donor standard deviation exceeded 5%. A statistical classification framework was built for diagnosing cytomegalovirus status from the catalog of TCR beta chain sequences. In a later analysis, TCR nucleotide sequences were compared against IMGT/GENE-DB human TR gene sequences so that V and J genes could be assigned. Using the TCRdist pipeline, a later analysis assigned CDR3 sequences along with most-parsimonious VDJ recombination scenarios. In a later analysis, each TCR beta chain was defined by its CDR3 amino acid sequence together with its V-gene family, and reads without a unique V-gene family were excluded. A later analysis removed 592 highly shared, low-generation-probability nucleotide sequences to deal with suspected cross-contamination and a sequencing artifact. For each public chain, a later analysis derived a clonal expansion index from normalized ranks of inferred template counts within each repertoire. A later analysis computed generation probabilities with a VDJ recombination model fitted to out-of-frame rearrangements, and checked the results against IGoR. A later analysis scored TCR-TCR, TCR-HLA and TCR-CMV co-occurrence with hypergeometric tests, applying a repertoire-size bias correction to TCR pairs. In a later analysis, false discovery rates were estimated by permuting HLA or CMV assignments 20 times. In a later analysis, co-occurring TCRs were grouped using DBSCAN, with TCRdist sequence similarity added in when clustering inside HLA-allele-positive subsets. For co-occurrence clustering, repertoires with fewer than 30,000 or more than 120,000 public chains were excluded, along with four or five repertoires with anomalous nucleotide sharing. The source is immuneACCESS, and TCRdb retained only in-frame sequences with V and J called. Part of the clones is not carried over; for the studies checked, unresolved V genes explain less than half of this, and the remainder is unexplained. From that table come the V and J calls and clone size; the DNA was used to work out D and trimming. The sample has 120,000 to 150,000 clones on record, roughly 84% of them singletons. The ten largest account for more than 2% of the sample.

Ends trimmed: V by 5 bases, J by 7 bases; bases unmatched to a gene: 8. CDR1 and CDR2 (MNHNS, SASEGT) derive from the germline V gene. The CDR3 measures 15 amino acids from cysteine to phenylalanine. The only DNA kept is the CDR3, 45 bases in frame from the first base. The clonotype comes from a boy aged 2 to 10 in good health and CMV-seronegative. The chain is assembled from TRBV6-1 and TRBJ2-2, and TRBD1 aligns with 9 junction nucleotides. The sequenced material came from PBMCs. CDR3 protein: CASSFRTGVDGELFF. The nucleotides are TGTGCCAGCAGTTTCAGGACAGGGGTGGACGGGGAGCTGTTTTTT.